The rows below give T cell receptor beta chains drawn from one sample of a study of cytotoxic CD8 clonotypes in ibrutinib-treated CLL. The repertoire was sequenced with immunoSEQ multiplex PCR; TCRdb's copy has only in-frame clones and lacks some. The table includes around 150,000 clones, more than 75% detected once. The specimen comprised PBMCs, sampled after 12 months of ibrutinib treatment. The source is a human donor with chronic lymphocytic leukemia. Each CDR3 is given with its conserved first and last residue. The D gene is left open where the match is weak. Only part of the rows carry a size: once, few, many, or a class if the clone is expanded.

d_call	clone_size	j_call	v_call	cdr3_aa	cdr3_nt
TRBD1	.	TRBJ1-2	TRBV7-2	CASSLGGQGYGYTF	TGTGCCAGCAGCTTAGGGGGACAGGGTTATGGCTACACCTTC
.	once	TRBJ2-3	TRBV5-1	CASGQEGYPSTDTQYF	TGCGCCAGCGGCCAAGAGGGCTATCCAAGCACAGATACGCAGTATTTT
.	.	TRBJ2-7	TRBV19	CASSVKAMGPYEQYF	TGTGCCAGTAGTGTGAAGGCGATGGGCCCCTACGAGCAGTACTTC
.	.	TRBJ2-7	TRBV5-1	CASSLGGGLTAYYEQYF	TGCGCCAGCAGCTTGGGGGGCGGCTTGACAGCTTACTACGAGCAGTACTTC
.	.	TRBJ1-1	TRBV15	CATSRAGQMNTEAFF	TGTGCCACCAGCAGGGCCGGACAGATGAACACTGAAGCTTTCTTT
.	once	TRBJ1-3	TRBV6-1	CASSEARGASGNTIYF	TGTGCCAGCAGTGAAGCTAGGGGCGCCTCTGGAAACACCATATATTTT
.	.	TRBJ1-3	TRBV18	CASSPAPAGNTIYF	TGTGCCAGCTCACCAGCCCCAGCTGGAAACACCATATATTTT
.	once	TRBJ1-2	TRBV7-2	CASSLAGPLLYGYTF	TGTGCCAGCAGCTTAGCAGGACCGCTATTGTATGGCTACACCTTC
TRBD1	.	TRBJ2-2	TRBV7-3	CASSLSPGQGFSGELFF	TGTGCCAGCAGCTTAAGTCCGGGACAGGGGTTTTCCGGGGAGCTGTTTTTT
.	.	TRBJ2-1	TRBV19	CASKETIAWNEQFF	TGTGCCAGTAAGGAGACCATAGCGTGGAATGAGCAGTTCTTC
TRBD2	.	TRBJ2-4	TRBV4-3	CASSRGTSGENIQYF	TGCGCCAGCAGCCGCGGGACTAGCGGGGAAAACATTCAGTACTTC
.	.	TRBJ2-7	TRBV7-3	CASSFDRSGEQYF	TGTGCCAGCAGCTTCGACAGATCGGGCGAGCAGTACTTC
.	.	TRBJ2-7	TRBV14	CASSPDRYEQYF	TGTGCCAGCAGCCCAGATCGGTACGAGCAGTACTTC
.	.	TRBJ2-5	TRBV7-2	CASGGSTETQYF	TGTGCCAGCGGGGGTAGCACAGAGACCCAGTACTTC
TRBD1	few	TRBJ1-2	TRBV25-1	CASSPSDRAVVYGYTF	TGTGCCAGCAGCCCATCGGACAGGGCAGTTGTGTACGGCTACACCTTC
TRBD2	.	TRBJ2-2	TRBV7-2	CASSKGVAGGTGELFF	TGTGCCAGCAGCAAAGGAGTAGCGGGAGGTACCGGGGAGCTGTTTTTT
TRBD2	few	TRBJ2-2	TRBV7-2	CASSLGMSSGSAGELFF	TGTGCCAGCAGCTTAGGGATGTCTAGCGGGAGTGCCGGGGAGCTGTTTTTT
.	few	TRBJ1-1	TRBV7-2	CASSSYVGGTEAFF	TGTGCCAGCAGCTCATACGTGGGTGGCACTGAAGCTTTCTTT
.	.	TRBJ1-2	TRBV1	CTSSQAGELDGYTF	TGCACCAGCAGCCAAGCCGGGGAATTGGATGGCTACACCTTC
.	.	TRBJ2-3	TRBV18	CASSPLPGTQSTDTQYF	TGTGCCAGCTCACCTCTACCCGGGACACAGAGCACAGATACGCAGTATTTT
.	.	TRBJ1-5	TRBV5-1	CASSLWGNSNQPQHF	TGCGCCAGCAGCTTGTGGGGAAATAGCAATCAGCCCCAGCATTTT
.	.	TRBJ2-3	TRBV6-6	CASTDESSSFTDTQYF	TGTGCCAGCACAGACGAGAGCAGCTCATTCACAGATACGCAGTATTTT
.	.	TRBJ1-1	TRBV6-1	CASSSVNGNTEAFF	TGTGCCAGCAGTTCGGTTAATGGGAACACTGAAGCTTTCTTT
TRBD2	.	TRBJ2-7	TRBV7-2	CASSRTSGRWNEQYF	TGTGCCAGCAGCCGCACTAGCGGGAGGTGGAACGAGCAGTACTTC
.	.	TRBJ2-5	TRBV27	CASSGVGETQYF	TGTGCCAGCAGTGGGGTTGGAGAGACCCAGTACTTC
.	.	TRBJ1-1	TRBV7-2	CASRLDAITEAFF	TGTGCCAGCAGACTCGATGCTATCACTGAAGCTTTCTTT
TRBD1	.	TRBJ1-1	TRBV7-8	CASSLSQTPYRGVTEAFF	TGTGCCAGCAGCTTATCACAAACTCCGTACAGGGGAGTCACTGAAGCTTTCTTT
TRBD1	.	TRBJ2-1	TRBV6-6	CASRIGTGSYNEQFF	TGTGCCAGCAGAATAGGGACAGGGTCCTACAATGAGCAGTTCTTC
.	.	TRBJ2-3	TRBV5-1	CASSLPSTDTQYF	TGCGCCAGCAGCTTACCTAGCACAGATACGCAGTATTTT
TRBD1	.	TRBJ1-5	TRBV18	CASSRNKAGTDNQPQHF	TGTGCCAGCTCACGGAACAAAGCTGGGACAGATAATCAGCCCCAGCATTTT